This is a list of T cell receptor beta chains from one sample in a study of a mutant IDH1 vaccine in newly diagnosed glioma. Measured with immunoSEQ multiplex PCR; TCRdb has only the in-frame clones, and not every one. The data hold about 88,000 clones, with roughly 80% observed a single time. Sequencing used PBMCs, obtained from a glioma patient treated with radiotherapy, temozolomide or both. Source of these receptors: a man aged 40-55 years with glioma. Some clones in this sample may be carry-over from other donors' samples. CDR3s leave out the opening cysteine and the closing phenylalanine or tryptophan.

v_gene	j_gene	CDR3aa
TRBV7-9	TRBJ1-3	ASSLTGGGNTIY
TRBV30	TRBJ2-4	ASQGIRNIQY
TRBV30	TRBJ1-2	AGGQRGYT
TRBV7-9	TRBJ1-4	ASSKMGTVGEKLF
TRBV5-1	TRBJ2-7	ASSSHKTSASGEQY
TRBV5-4	TRBJ1-5	ASSLGHDQPQH
TRBV27	TRBJ1-1	ASSLSPARRNTEAF
TRBV5-1	TRBJ2-7	ASSLSGETYEQY
TRBV18	TRBJ2-5	ASSPNGGEGETQY
TRBV4-1	TRBJ2-2	ASSPSGGAVVTGELF
TRBV27	TRBJ1-6	ASSRNGKNSPLH
TRBV7-6	TRBJ1-1	ASSPRLFGGGGENTEAF
TRBV7-6	TRBJ1-1	ASSRQGYTEAF
TRBV15	TRBJ2-7	ATSRESAGAAYEQY
TRBV20-1	TRBJ1-3	SAPDRHTIY
TRBV9	TRBJ1-1	ASSVEGITEAF